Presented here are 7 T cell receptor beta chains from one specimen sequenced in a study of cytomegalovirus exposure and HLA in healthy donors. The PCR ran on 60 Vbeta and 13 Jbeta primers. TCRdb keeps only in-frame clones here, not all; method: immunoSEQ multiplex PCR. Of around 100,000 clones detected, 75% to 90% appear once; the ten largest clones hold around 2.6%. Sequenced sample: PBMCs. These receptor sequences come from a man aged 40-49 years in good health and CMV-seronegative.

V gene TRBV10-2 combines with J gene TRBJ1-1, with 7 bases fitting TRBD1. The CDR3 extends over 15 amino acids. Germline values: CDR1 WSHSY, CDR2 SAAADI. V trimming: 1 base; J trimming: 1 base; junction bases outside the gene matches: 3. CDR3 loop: CASSEFTGENTEAFF. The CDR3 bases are TGCGCCAGCAGTGAGTTTACAGGGGAGAACACTGAAGCTTTCTTT.

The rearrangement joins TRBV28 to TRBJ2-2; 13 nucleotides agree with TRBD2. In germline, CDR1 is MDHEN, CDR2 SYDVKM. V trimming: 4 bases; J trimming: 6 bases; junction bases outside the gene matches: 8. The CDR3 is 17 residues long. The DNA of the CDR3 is TGTGCCAGCAGTTCTCCCACTAGCGGGGGGGCGGCCGGGGAGCTGTTTTTT. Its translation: CASSSPTSGGAAGELFF.

CDR3 region: CASSPHHSPEAFF. The CDR3 nucleotides read TGTGCCAGCAGTCCACACCACAGTCCTGAAGCTTTCTTT. V usage is TRBV27 and J usage is TRBJ1-1, with no clear D. The CDR3 length is 13 residues. V lost 5 bases, J lost 6 bases, and 13 bases lay in between. The germline gives CDR1 MNHEY, CDR2 SMNVEV (reference sequence).

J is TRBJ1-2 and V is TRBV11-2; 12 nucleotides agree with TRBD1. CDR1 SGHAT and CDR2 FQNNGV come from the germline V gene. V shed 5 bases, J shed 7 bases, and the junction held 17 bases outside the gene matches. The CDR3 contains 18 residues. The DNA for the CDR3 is TGTGCCAGCAGCCGACGCCCCGGACCGGGACAGGGGGCGGGTGGCTACACCTTC. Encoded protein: CASSRRPGPGQGAGGYTF.

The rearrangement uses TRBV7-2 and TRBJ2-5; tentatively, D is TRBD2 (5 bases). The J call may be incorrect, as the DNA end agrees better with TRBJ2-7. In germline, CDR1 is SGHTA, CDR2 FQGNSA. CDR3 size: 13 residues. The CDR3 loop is CASSFRGRYEQYF. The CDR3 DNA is TGTGCCAGCAGCTTTCGAGGGCGATACGAGCAGTACTTC.

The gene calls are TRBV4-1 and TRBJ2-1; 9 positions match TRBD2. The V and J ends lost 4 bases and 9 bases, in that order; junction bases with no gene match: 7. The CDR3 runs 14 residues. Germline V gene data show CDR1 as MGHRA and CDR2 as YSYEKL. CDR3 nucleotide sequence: TGCGCCAGCAGCCTACGCGGGGGGGCGACTGAGCAGTTCTTC. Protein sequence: CASSLRGGATEQFF.

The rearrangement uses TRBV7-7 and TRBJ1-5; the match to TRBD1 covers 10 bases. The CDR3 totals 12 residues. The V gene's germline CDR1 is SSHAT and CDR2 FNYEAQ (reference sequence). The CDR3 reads CARDRGRQPQHF. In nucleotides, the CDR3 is TGTGCTAGAGACAGGGGGCGTCAGCCCCAGCATTTT. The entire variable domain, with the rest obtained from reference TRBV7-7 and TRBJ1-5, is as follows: GAGVSQSPRYKVTKRGQDVTLRCDPISSHATLYWYQQALGQGPEFLTYFNYEAQPDKSGLPSDRFSAERPEGSISTLTIQRTEQRDSAMYRCARDRGRQPQHFGDGTRLSIL.